Below are 12 T cell receptor beta chains sequenced from a single sample in a study of blood T cells in healthy people across ages. For the second PCR, which ran for about 7 to 11 cycles, a sample-barcoded 5' primer and a J-beta primer mix were used. TCRdb reanalysed the 5' RACE reads using MiXCR and keeps one entry per CDR3 protein. This sample yields about 770,000 distinct CDR3 sequences, of which under 55% are seen a single time; around 21% belongs to the top ten. The material sequenced was blood. Every receptor here comes from a man between 60 and 75 years old in good health.

The sample holds a few counts of this clonotype. The rearrangement links TRBV20-1 to TRBJ1-1; TRBD1 might be the D (6 bases). The CDR3 sequence is 10 residues long. Germline CDR1 and CDR2: DFQATT and SNEGSKA (reference sequence). The CDR3 is CSARQEEAFF. The CDR3 nucleotides are TGCAGCGCTCGACAGGAGGAAGCTTTCTTT.

Only a few counts were recorded for this clonotype. The CDR3 coding sequence is TGTGCCAGCAGTTCCCAAGGACAGAAGAACACTGAAGCTTTCTTT. This codes for CASSSQGQKNTEAFF. The rearrangement uses TRBV27 and TRBJ1-1; D might be TRBD1 (6 bases). V lost 4 bases to trimming and J lost 1 base, with 13 bases between them. Germline lookup yields CDR1 MNHEY and CDR2 SMNVEV (reference sequence). The CDR3 totals 15 residues.

This clonotype occurred a few times. The V call is TRBV4-3, the J call TRBJ1-2; no reliable D call. Germline-derived CDR1 and CDR2 are LGHNA and YSLEER. V was trimmed by 0 bases and J by 2 bases, leaving 13 bases between them. The CDR3 consists of 16 residues. Here the CDR3 DNA reads TGCGCCAGCAGCCAAGATACGGGTACGACCAACTATGGCTACACCTTC. Its translation: CASSQDTGTTNYGYTF.

There are many counts of this clonotype. The chain carries TRBV5-1 and TRBJ2-5, with D unclear. Trimming pared 1 base from V and 1 base from J, leaving 8 bases between. In germline, CDR1 is SGHRS, CDR2 YFSETQ. The CDR3 extends over 14 amino acids. The CDR3 spells CASSLIPTQETQYF. The CDR3 DNA follows: TGCGCCAGCAGCTTGATTCCGACCCAAGAGACCCAGTACTTC.

This clonotype was found once. Because the CDR3 is missing its conserved closing phenylalanine or tryptophan, this is likely a read error. The chain uses TRBV7-3 and TRBJ2-3, with 12 bases aligning to TRBD2. V shed 1 base, J shed 3 bases, and the junction held 2 bases outside the gene matches. Germline V gene sequence: CDR1 SGHTA, CDR2 FQGTGA. This CDR3 is 16 amino acids long. CDR3 nucleotide sequence: TGTGCCAGCAGCTTAATGACTAGCGGGGGAACAGATACGCAGTATTTG. It codes for CASSLMTSGGTDTQYL.

This chain joins TRBV6-5 and TRBJ2-5; 12 bases line up with TRBD1. Gene TRBJ2-7 matches the end of the DNA better, so the J call may be wrong. Germline CDR1 and CDR2: MNHEY and SVGAGI. CDR3 length equals 15 residues. The CDR3, as DNA: TGTGCCAGCAGTTACACAGGGACAGGGGGCGACGAGCAGTACTTC. It translates to CASSYTGTGGDEQYF.

J is TRBJ2-1 and V is TRBV29-1; D may be TRBD2 (5 bases). Trimming pared 1 base from V and 0 bases from J, leaving 19 bases between. There are 18 residues in the CDR3. Germline CDR1 reads SQVTM; CDR2 reads ANQGSEA. The CDR3 region is CSVEGVGDGDNSYNEQFF. CDR3 nucleotides: TGCAGCGTTGAAGGGGTCGGGGATGGGGATAACTCCTACAATGAGCAGTTCTTC.

The chain joins TRBV14 to TRBJ2-1, with D uncertain. Germline CDR1 and CDR2: SGHDN and FVKESK. CDR3 length: 12 residues. Trimming took off 3 bases at V and 12 bases at J, with 12 bases between the two ends. This CDR3 reads CASSQMTPWQFF. The CDR3 coding sequence is TGTGCCAGCAGCCAGATGACCCCCTGGCAGTTCTTC.

The chain joins TRBV4-3 to TRBJ2-1, with 9 bases matching TRBD2. CDR3 length: 18 amino acids. Germline CDR1 is LGHNA and CDR2 is YSLEER. Trimming cost V 0 bases and J 0 bases; bases outside gene matches: 6. This CDR3 reads CASSQDSLAGRSYNEQFF. The CDR3, as DNA: TGCGCCAGCAGCCAAGACTCCCTAGCGGGGCGCTCCTACAATGAGCAGTTCTTC.

This sequence joins TRBV19 and TRBJ1-4, with TRBD1 as a possible D gene (6 bases). CDR3 length: 16 amino acids. Looked up from germline, CDR1 is LNHDA and CDR2 is SQIVND (reference sequence). V shed 4 bases and J shed 5 bases, with 17 bases lying between them. The CDR3 region is CASSTDYSGTNEKLFF. The CDR3 DNA reads TGTGCCAGTAGTACCGACTACTCCGGGACAAATGAAAAACTGTTTTTT.

The chain carries TRBV20-1 and TRBJ2-7; D might be TRBD1 (6 bases). This CDR3 has 13 amino acids. V shed 5 bases and J shed 3 bases, with 14 bases lying between them. From germline, CDR1 is DFQATT and CDR2 SNEGSKA (reference sequence). The CDR3 loop reads CSAERGQGYEQYF. CDR3 nucleotide sequence: TGCAGTGCTGAAAGGGGACAAGGCTACGAGCAGTACTTC.

The V call is TRBV9, the J call TRBJ2-5; a weak D match, TRBD1 (7 bases). CDR3 length: 17 residues. Trimming stripped 0 bases from V and 2 bases from J, with 17 bases between. CDR1 is SGDLS and CDR2 is YYNGEE in the germline V gene. For the CDR3, the DNA is TGTGCCAGCAGCGTAGCGGCGGGACAGAAAATTCAAGAGACCCAGTACTTC. Protein: CASSVAAGQKIQETQYF.